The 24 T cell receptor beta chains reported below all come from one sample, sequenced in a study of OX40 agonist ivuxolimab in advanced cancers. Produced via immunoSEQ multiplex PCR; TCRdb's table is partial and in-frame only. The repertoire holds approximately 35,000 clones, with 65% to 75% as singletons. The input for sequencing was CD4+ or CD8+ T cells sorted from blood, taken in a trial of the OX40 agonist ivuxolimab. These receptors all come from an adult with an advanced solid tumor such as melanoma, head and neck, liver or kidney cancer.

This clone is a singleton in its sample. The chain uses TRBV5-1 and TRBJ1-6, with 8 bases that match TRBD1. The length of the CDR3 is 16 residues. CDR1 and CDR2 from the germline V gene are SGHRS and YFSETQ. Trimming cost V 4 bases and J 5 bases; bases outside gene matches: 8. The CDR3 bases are TGCGCCAGCAGCACCCTCCAACAGGGGGATAATTCACCCCTCCACTTT. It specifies CASSTLQQGDNSPLHF.

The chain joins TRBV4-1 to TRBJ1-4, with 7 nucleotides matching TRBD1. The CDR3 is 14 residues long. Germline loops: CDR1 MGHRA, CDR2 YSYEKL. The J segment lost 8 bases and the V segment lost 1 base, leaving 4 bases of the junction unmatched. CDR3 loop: CASSQGQGVEKLFF. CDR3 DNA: TGCGCCAGCAGCCAAGGACAGGGAGTCGAAAAACTGTTTTTT.

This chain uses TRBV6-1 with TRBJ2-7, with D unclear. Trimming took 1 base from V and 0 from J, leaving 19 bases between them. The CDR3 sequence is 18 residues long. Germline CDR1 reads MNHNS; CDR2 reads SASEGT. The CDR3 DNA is TGTGCCAGCAGTGAAGAAGCCCCGTACGGACGTAGCTCCTACGAGCAGTACTTC. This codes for CASSEEAPYGRSSYEQYF.

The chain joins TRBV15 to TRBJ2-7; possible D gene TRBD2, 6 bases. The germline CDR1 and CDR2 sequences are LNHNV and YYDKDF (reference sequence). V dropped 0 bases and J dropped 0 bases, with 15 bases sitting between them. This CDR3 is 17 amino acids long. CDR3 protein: CATSRDWGLASSYEQYF. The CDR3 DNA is TGTGCCACCAGCAGAGATTGGGGACTGGCGAGCTCCTACGAGCAGTACTTC.

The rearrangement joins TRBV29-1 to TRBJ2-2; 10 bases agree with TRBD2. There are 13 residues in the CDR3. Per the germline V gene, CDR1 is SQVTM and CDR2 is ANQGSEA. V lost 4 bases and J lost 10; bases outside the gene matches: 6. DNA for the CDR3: TGCAGCGTTGTAGCGGGGGGCCAGAAGGAGCTGTTTTTT. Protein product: CSVVAGGQKELFF.

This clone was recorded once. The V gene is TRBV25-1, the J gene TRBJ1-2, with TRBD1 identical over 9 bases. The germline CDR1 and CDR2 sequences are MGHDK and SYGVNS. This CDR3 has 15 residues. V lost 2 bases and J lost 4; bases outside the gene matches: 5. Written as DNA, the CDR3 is TGTGCCAGCAGTGAAACTTTACAGGGGGCCTATGGCTACACCTTC. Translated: CASSETLQGAYGYTF.

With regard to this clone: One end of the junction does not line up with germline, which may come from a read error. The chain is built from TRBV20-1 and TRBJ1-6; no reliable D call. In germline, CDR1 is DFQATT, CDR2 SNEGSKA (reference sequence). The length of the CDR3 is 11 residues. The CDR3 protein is CSARDLGGVLF. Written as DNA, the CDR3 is TGCAGTGCTAGAGATCTGGGCGGGGTATTGTTT.

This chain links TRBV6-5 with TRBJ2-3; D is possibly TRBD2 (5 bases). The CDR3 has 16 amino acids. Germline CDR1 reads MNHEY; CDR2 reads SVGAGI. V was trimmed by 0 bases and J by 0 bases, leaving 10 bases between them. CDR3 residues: CASSYSPGISTDTQYF. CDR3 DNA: TGTGCCAGCAGTTACTCGCCGGGGATTAGCACAGATACGCAGTATTTT.

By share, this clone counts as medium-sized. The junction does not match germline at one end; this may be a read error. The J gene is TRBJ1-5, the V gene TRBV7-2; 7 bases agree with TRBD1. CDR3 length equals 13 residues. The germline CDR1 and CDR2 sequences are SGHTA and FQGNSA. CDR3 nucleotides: TGTGCCAGCAGATGGGACAGCAGTCAGCCCCAGCATTTT. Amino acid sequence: CASRWDSSQPQHF.

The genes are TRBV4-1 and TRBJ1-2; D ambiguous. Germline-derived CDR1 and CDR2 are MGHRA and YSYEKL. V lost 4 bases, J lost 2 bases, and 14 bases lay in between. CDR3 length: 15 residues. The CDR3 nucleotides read TGCGCCAGCAGCCCCCCTGGGTTAACCAACTATGGCTACACCTTC. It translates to CASSPPGLTNYGYTF.

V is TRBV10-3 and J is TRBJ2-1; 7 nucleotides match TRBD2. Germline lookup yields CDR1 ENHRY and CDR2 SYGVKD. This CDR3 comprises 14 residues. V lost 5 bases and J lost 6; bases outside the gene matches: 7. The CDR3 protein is CAISPWGGGNEQFF. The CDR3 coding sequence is TGTGCCATCAGTCCTTGGGGGGGAGGCAATGAGCAGTTCTTC.

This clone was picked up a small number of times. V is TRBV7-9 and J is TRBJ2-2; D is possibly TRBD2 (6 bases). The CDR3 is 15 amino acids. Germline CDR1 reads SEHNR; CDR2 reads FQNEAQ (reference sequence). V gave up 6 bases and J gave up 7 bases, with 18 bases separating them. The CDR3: CASRNPYGGSGELFF. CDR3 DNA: TGTGCCAGCAGAAACCCCTACGGGGGTAGCGGGGAGCTGTTTTTT.

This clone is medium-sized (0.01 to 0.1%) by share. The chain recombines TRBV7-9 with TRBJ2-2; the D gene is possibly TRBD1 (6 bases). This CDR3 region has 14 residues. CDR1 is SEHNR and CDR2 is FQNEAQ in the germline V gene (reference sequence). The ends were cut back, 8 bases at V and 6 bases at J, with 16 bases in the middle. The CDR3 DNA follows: TGTGCCAGCGGGCCAAACAGGGAATCCGGGGAGCTGTTTTTT. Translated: CASGPNRESGELFF.

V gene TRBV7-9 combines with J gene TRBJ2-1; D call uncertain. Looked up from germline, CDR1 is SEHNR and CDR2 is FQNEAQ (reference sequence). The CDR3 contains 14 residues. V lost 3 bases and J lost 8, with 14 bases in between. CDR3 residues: CASSLRDTADEQFF. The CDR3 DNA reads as TGTGCCAGCAGCTTGCGTGACACGGCCGATGAGCAGTTCTTC. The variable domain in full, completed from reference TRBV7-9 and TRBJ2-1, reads DTGVSQNPRHKITKRGQNVTFRCDPISEHNRLYWYRQTLGQGPEFLTYFQNEAQLEKSRLLSDRFSAERPKGSFSTLEIQRTEQGDSAMYLCASSLRDTADEQFFGPGTRLTVL.

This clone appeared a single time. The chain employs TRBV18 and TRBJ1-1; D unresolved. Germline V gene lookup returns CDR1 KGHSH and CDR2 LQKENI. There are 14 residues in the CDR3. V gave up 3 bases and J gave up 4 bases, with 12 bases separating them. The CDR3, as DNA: TGTGCCAGCTCACCTCTCGGTCGGGGCACTGAAGCTTTCTTT. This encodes CASSPLGRGTEAFF.

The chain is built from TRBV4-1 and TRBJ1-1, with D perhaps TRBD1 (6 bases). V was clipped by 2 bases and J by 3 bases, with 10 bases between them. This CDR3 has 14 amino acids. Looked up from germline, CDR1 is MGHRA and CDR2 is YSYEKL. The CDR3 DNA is TGCGCCAGCAGCCAACAGGGGAAGGACACTGAAGCTTTCTTT. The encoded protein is CASSQQGKDTEAFF.

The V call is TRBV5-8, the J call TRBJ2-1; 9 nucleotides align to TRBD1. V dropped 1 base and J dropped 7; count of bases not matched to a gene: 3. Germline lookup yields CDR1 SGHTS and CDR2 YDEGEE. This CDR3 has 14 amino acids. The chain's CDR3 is CASSLYRGQNEQFF. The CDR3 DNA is TGTGCCAGCAGCTTGTACAGGGGGCAAAATGAGCAGTTCTTC.

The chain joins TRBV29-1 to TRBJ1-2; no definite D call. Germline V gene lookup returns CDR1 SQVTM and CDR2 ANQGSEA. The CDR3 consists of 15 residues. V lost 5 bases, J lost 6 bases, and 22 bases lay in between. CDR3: CSVLVEGRRYDGYTF. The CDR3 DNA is TGCAGCGTTCTGGTCGAAGGCAGGAGATACGATGGCTACACCTTC. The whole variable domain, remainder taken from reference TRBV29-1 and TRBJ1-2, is SAVISQKPSRDICQRGTSLTIQCQVDSQVTMMFWYRQQPGQSLTLIATANQGSEATYESGFVIDKFPISRPNLTFSTLTVSNMSPEDSSIYLCSVLVEGRRYDGYTFGSGTRLTVV.

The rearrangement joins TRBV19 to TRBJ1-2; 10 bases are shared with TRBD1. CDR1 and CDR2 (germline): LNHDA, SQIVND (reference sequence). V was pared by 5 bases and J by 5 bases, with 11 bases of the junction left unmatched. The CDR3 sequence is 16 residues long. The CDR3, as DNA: TGTGCCAGTAGTGTACCCCGGGACAGGGGCCCGTATGGCTACACCTTC. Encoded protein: CASSVPRDRGPYGYTF.

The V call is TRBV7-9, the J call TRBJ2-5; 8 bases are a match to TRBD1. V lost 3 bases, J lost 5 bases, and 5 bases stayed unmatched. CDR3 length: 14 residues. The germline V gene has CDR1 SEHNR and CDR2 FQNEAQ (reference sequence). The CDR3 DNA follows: TGTGCCAGCAGCTTTTACCGGGACAGGGAGACCCAGTACTTC. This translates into CASSFYRDRETQYF.

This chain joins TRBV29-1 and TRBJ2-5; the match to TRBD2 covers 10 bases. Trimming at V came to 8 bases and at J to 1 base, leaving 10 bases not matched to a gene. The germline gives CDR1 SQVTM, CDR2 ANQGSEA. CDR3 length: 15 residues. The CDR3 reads CSILTSGQSQETQYF. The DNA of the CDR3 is TGCAGCATTCTGACTAGCGGGCAATCCCAAGAGACCCAGTACTTC.

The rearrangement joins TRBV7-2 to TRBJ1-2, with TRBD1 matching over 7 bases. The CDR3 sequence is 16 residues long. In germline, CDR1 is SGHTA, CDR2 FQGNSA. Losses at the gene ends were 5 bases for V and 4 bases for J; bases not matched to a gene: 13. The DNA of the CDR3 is TGTGCCAGCAGCAAAACCCGCGGGACAGCATTCTATGGCTACACCTTC. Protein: CASSKTRGTAFYGYTF.

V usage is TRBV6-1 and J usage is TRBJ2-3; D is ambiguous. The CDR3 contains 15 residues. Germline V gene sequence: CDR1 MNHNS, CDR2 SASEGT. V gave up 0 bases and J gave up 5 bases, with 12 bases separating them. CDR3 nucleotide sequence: TGTGCCAGCAGTGAAGCTTGGGCGACGGGAGATACGCAGTATTTT. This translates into CASSEAWATGDTQYF.

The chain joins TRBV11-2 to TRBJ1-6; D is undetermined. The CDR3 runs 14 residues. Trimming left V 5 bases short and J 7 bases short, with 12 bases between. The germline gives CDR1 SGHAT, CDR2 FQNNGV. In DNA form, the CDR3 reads TGTGCCAGCAGCCGAGGCCAGAGCAATTCACCCCTCCACTTT. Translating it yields CASSRGQSNSPLHF.